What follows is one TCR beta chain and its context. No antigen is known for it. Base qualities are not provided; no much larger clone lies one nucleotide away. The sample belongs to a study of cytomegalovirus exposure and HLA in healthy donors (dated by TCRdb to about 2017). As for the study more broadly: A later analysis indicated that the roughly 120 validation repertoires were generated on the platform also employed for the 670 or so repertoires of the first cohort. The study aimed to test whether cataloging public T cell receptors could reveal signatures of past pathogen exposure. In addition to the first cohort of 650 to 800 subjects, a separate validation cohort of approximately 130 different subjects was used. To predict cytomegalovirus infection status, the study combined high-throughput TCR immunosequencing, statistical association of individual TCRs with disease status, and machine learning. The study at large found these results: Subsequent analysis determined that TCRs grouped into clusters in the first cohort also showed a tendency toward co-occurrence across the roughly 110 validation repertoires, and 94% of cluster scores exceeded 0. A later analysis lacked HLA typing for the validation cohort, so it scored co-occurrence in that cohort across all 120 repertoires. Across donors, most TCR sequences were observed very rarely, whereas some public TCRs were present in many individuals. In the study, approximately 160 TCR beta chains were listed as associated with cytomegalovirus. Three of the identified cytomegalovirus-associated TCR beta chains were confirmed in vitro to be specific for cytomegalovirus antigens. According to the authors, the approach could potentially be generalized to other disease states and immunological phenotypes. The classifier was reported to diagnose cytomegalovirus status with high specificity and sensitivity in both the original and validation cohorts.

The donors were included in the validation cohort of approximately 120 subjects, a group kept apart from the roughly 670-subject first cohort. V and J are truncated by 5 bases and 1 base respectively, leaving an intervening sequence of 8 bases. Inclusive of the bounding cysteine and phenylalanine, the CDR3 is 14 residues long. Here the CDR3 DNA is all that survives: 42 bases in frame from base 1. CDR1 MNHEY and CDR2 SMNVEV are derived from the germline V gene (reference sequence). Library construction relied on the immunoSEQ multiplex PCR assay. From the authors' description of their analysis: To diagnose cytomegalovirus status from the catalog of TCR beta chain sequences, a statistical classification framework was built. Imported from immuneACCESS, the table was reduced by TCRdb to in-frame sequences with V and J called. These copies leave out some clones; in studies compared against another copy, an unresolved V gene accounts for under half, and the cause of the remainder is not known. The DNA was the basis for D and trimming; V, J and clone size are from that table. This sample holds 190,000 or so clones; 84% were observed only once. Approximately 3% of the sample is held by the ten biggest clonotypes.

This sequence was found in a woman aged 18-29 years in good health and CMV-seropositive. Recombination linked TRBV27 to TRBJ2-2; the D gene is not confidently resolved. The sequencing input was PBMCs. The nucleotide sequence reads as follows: TGTGCCAGCAGTCAAACAAAGAACACCGGGGAGCTGTTTTTT. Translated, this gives CASSQTKNTGELFF.